This TCR beta chain was observed in a study of T cell responses to AZD1222 COVID-19 vaccine (dated by TCRdb to about 2021). Background for the entire study: AZD1222 recipients given second doses at about 4 weeks or at about 12 weeks were pooled, since spike-specific TCR depth and breadth were not found to differ between the two schedules. TCR sequencing was performed for approximately 240 trial participants, of whom some 200 were given two doses of AZD1222 and around 26 were given two doses of MenACWY control vaccine. Trial participants were enrolled by age into 18-55, 56-69 and 70-plus year subgroups, with 148, 28 and 57 TCR-sequenced participants respectively. Results the study describes overall, beyond this receptor: Most participants were white British and females outnumbered males, and the authors suggested that clonal diversity may have been underestimated. The whole spike protein was spanned by vaccine-associated CD4 TCRs, and dominant responses were seen in regions 160-218 and 743-854. Spike-specific TCR breadth and depth rose significantly after two AZD1222 doses compared with day 0 and with MenACWY recipients. Conclusions about previously exposed vaccinees are limited because only a handful of AZD1222 recipients were SARS-CoV-2 seropositive at baseline. The 56-69-year group was small, and its depth increase did not reach significance, likely because of low power. Because no samples from the day 14 peak response were available, repertoires could be characterized only after the peak T cell response. Reportedly, close to half of the unique spike-specific TCRs recognized epitopes lying outside the regions that are mutated in the B.1.351 and B.1.1.7 variants.

Interpreted using the paper, the time point label stands for: baseline before first vaccination. Samples from vaccinated people were obtained from the UK trials COV001 and COV002, which included a single-blind randomized controlled phase 2/3 trial of AZD1222 (ChAdOx1 nCoV-19) in healthy adults. For TCRbeta chain sequencing, PBMC samples from trial participants were taken at day 0 and at day 28 after the second dose. Trimming removed 0 bases from V and 8 bases from J, leaving 8 bases between the germline ends. The CDR3 contains 13 residues, cysteine and phenylalanine counted. The CDR3 DNA has 39 bases and is translated from base 1. CDR1 and CDR2 were assigned from the germline V gene as MNHNS and SASEGT. The CDR3 regions of human TCRbeta chains were analyzed by immunosequencing. Per the authors' processing: Repertoire TCRs were checked for matches against a reference library of SARS-CoV-2-specific TCRs that had been generated using the MIRA antigen-specificity platform. Breadth meant the fraction of unique TCRs that were SARS-CoV-2-associated, whereas depth meant the fraction of total T cells that were SARS-CoV-2-associated. Using the MIRA data, every spike-specific TCR was mapped to the spike region that the TCR reacted to and assigned to either a CD4 or a CD8 class. Log10-transformed breadth and depth values were compared by one-way ANOVA with Sidak's multiple comparisons tests. Imported from immuneACCESS, the table was reduced by TCRdb to in-frame sequences with V and J called. These copies leave out some clones; in studies compared against another copy, an unresolved V gene accounts for under half, and the cause of the remainder is not known. V and J calls and clone size are given by that table; D and trimming were obtained from the DNA. Recorded for this sample are more than 110,000 clones; more than 90% of them occurred a single time. About 3% of the sample comes from the top ten.

Note on this clone: This receptor's antigen is unknown. No base quality information exists; no much larger clone differs at one position.

This TCR was sampled from an adult in good health. Sequenced material: peripheral blood, taken on day 0 of AZD1222 vaccination. Recombination connected TRBV6-1 to TRBJ2-1; too little of a D gene remains to name it. The DNA sequence is TGTGCCAGCAGTGAAGCGTCCGTCTATGAGCAGTTCTTC. Its protein is CASSEASVYEQFF.